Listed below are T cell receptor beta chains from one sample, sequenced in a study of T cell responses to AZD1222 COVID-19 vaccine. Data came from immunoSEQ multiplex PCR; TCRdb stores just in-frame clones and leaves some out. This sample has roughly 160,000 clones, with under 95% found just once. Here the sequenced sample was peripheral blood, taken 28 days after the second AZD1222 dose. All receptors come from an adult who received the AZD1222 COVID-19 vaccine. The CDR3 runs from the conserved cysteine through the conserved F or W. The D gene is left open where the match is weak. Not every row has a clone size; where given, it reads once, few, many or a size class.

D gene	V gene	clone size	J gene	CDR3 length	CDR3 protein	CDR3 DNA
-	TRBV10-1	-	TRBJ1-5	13	CASSESPNQPQHF	TGCGCCAGCAGTGAGTCCCCGAATCAGCCCCAGCATTTT
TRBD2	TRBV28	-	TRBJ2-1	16	CASSPPAGGNYNEQFF	TGTGCCAGCAGTCCCCCAGCGGGAGGGAATTACAATGAGCAGTTCTTC
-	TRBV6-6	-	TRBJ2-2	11	CASMGPGELFF	TGTGCCAGCATGGGGCCCGGGGAGCTGTTTTTT
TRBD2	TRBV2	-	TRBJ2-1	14	CASRRTSGNNEQFF	TGTGCCAGCAGGCGGACTAGCGGGAACAATGAGCAGTTCTTC
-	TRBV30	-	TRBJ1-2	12	CAWRGGLYGYTF	TGTGCCTGGCGTGGGGGCCTATATGGCTACACCTTC
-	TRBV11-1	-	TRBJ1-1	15	CASSSRGRQNTEAFF	TGTGCCAGCAGCTCTAGAGGTCGACAGAACACTGAAGCTTTCTTT
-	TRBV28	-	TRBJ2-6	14	CASALRSGANVLTF	TGTGCCAGCGCCCTCCGCTCTGGGGCCAACGTCCTGACTTTC
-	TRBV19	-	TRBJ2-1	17	CASSIEALAEWDNEQFF	TGTGCCAGTAGTATCGAAGCGTTGGCCGAGTGGGACAATGAGCAGTTCTTC
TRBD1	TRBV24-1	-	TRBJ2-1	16	CATSDPRDRDYNEQFF	TGTGCCACCAGTGACCCCCGGGACAGGGACTACAATGAGCAGTTCTTC
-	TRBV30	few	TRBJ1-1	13	CAWGAGLNTEAFF	TGTGCCTGGGGGGCAGGGCTGAACACTGAAGCTTTCTTT
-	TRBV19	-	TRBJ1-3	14	CASRTGVSGNTIYF	TGTGCCAGTAGGACAGGCGTCTCTGGAAACACCATATATTTT
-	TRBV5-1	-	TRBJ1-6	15	CASSLGTATGSPLHF	TGCGCCAGCAGCTTGGGGACGGCGACGGGTTCACCCCTCCACTTT